The rows below give T cell receptor beta chains drawn from one sample of a study of human T cells and chemical hapten exposure. TCRdb fed the RACE reads into MiXCR, producing one record per CDR3 protein. The sample has some 150,000 distinct CDR3 sequences, approximately 12% seen once; the top ten hold approximately 1.3%. Specimen: whole blood, collected in connection with sensitization to the hapten diphenylcyclopropenone (DPC). The receptors derive from a woman in her 50s with alopecia areata. Some clones in this sample may be carry-over from other donors' samples. The CDR3 runs from the conserved cysteine through the conserved F or W. Fields, in order: J gene, V gene, D gene, clone size, CDR3 protein. D genes are given only for firm matches. Part of the rows lack a size; the others show once, few, many or a class for expanded clones.

TRBJ1-1,TRBV29-1,-,many,CSGRTTEAFF
TRBJ2-7,TRBV28,TRBD2,once,CASNPPGLDGPYEQYF
TRBJ2-3,TRBV6-2/TRBV6-3,-,few,CASSYSYSSTDTQYF
TRBJ2-1,TRBV4-2,TRBD2,-,CASSQESTSGSYNEQFF
TRBJ1-6,TRBV7-9,-,few,CASSFGDQNSPLHF
TRBJ2-2,TRBV11-2,-,many,CASSLGLALTGELFF
TRBJ2-7,TRBV12-3/TRBV12-4,-,many,CASRPQGSSYEQYF
TRBJ2-3,TRBV4-2,-,few,CASSQGLGASSPFDTDTQYF
TRBJ1-1,TRBV12-3/TRBV12-4,TRBD1,once,CASSPRQGRNTEAFF
TRBJ2-5,TRBV5-6,TRBD1,-,CASSRRQGALQETQYF
TRBJ2-2,TRBV12-3/TRBV12-4,TRBD2,many,CASSRRLAGNTGELFF
TRBJ2-5,TRBV4-3,TRBD2,many,CASSQDPSGLETQYF
TRBJ2-5,TRBV29-1,-,many,CSVTKTAPIKETQYF
TRBJ2-7,TRBV6-6,TRBD2,-,CASRPQTSGSYERYF
TRBJ1-6,TRBV5-1,TRBD1,few,CASSRDRPYNSPLHF
TRBJ2-1,TRBV6-4,-,-,CASSGQPGNEQFF
TRBJ2-5,TRBV18,TRBD1,many,CASSPGQQETQYF
TRBJ2-5,TRBV5-1,-,-,CASSIPGQETQYF
TRBJ1-6,TRBV30,-,-,CASSFGGRNSPLHF
TRBJ2-7,TRBV7-6,TRBD1,many,CASSWGQGNEQYF
TRBJ2-4,TRBV2,-,many,CASNERGRNIQYF
TRBJ2-2,TRBV5-6,TRBD2,few,CASSLLPAGSGGELFF
TRBJ2-3,TRBV10-3,TRBD2,few,CAISEQLTSLEVDTQYF
TRBJ2-7,TRBV9,-,-,CASSVDPGSFSYEQYF
TRBJ2-1,TRBV12-3/TRBV12-4,-,-,CASSLEKGVPYNEQFF
TRBJ2-2,TRBV20-1,-,few,CSARDPGVAGKGTGELFF
TRBJ2-1,TRBV7-2,-,-,CASSLEGGIPNEQFF
TRBJ2-1,TRBV27,TRBD2,few,CATVGTSGRGYEQFF
TRBJ2-7,TRBV5-4,-,few,CASRAEGFYEQYF
TRBJ2-1,TRBV3-1,-,many,CASSQGRREQFF
TRBJ2-7,TRBV20-1,TRBD1,many,CSGRDRDYEQYF
TRBJ1-3,TRBV5-1,-,-,CASSLVSNSGNTIYF
TRBJ2-3,TRBV2,TRBD2,-,CASMAGGPGDTQYF
TRBJ2-1,TRBV18,-,many,CASSPRGGTPRNEQFF
TRBJ2-3,TRBV4-3,-,few,CASSLYETPSTDTQYF
TRBJ1-1,TRBV12-5,TRBD1,many,CASGLVWTGSEGAFF
TRBJ2-3,TRBV6-5,-,-,CASSYEVADTQYF
TRBJ2-7,TRBV29-1,-,-,CSVVRDKGSYEQYF
TRBJ1-5,TRBV29-1,TRBD1,-,CSVRDRESWQPQHF
TRBJ2-1,TRBV5-1,TRBD2,few,CASSHLAGGPNEQFF
TRBJ2-1,TRBV7-9,TRBD2,few,CASSLFTSGSSYNEQFF
TRBJ2-7,TRBV29-1,-,few,CSVSRTLSYEQYF
TRBJ2-7,TRBV20-1,-,few,CSASLNEQYF
TRBJ2-1,TRBV7-2,TRBD2,many,CASSLRLAGGGNEQFF
TRBJ1-2,TRBV18,-,few,CASSPYGEGYTF
TRBJ2-1,TRBV10-3,TRBD1,-,CAIKEGATADEQFF
TRBJ2-2,TRBV12-3/TRBV12-4,-,-,CARLLRPTGTGELFF
TRBJ2-3,TRBV7-2,TRBD1,-,CASSLAGQGRTDTQYF
TRBJ2-7,TRBV20-1,TRBD2,many,CSATWGLAGGPPYEQYF
TRBJ2-1,TRBV7-2,TRBD2,few,CASSLVAGGNEQFF
TRBJ1-1,TRBV20-1,-,few,CSASYSNVIMNTEAFF
TRBJ2-7,TRBV7-2,-,many,CASSSRDPQSYEQYF
TRBJ1-4,TRBV27,-,few,CASASGEKLFF
TRBJ2-6,TRBV12-3/TRBV12-4,-,many,CASSFAGPGANVLTF
TRBJ1-6,TRBV7-9,TRBD1,many,CASSPSRGNSPLHF
TRBJ2-7,TRBV5-1,TRBD1,few,CASSLVGGSPSYEQYF
TRBJ2-3,TRBV7-2,TRBD2,many,CASSSLRWASGSTDTQYF